This paragraph reports one TCR beta chain. The antigen remains unidentified. The data belong to a study of T-cell memory formation after mild COVID-19. General study results and limits: Day 15 to 85 contracting clones showed balanced CD4/CD8; day 15 to 37 expanders favored CD4+.

TCRdb re-derived calls from the 5' RACE reads in MiXCR, one entry per CDR3 protein. The repertoire holds around 340,000 distinct CDR3 sequences, with around 13% as singletons. The CDR3 covers 14 residues. Per the germline V gene, CDR1 is SGHDN and CDR2 is FVKESK. Between the trimmed V and J ends, which lost 2 bases and 5 bases, there was a span of 12 bases. The chain combines TRBV14 with TRBJ2-5; D tentatively reads TRBD1 or TRBD2 (5 bases each). Source material: PBMCs or a T cell subset sorted from them (not recorded which). The sequence came from a man aged 18 to 35 who had mild COVID-19 (a few samples of this study predate the infection). Cell type and time point are not known. The CDR3 here is CASSQRRGLETQYF. CDR3 bases: TGTGCCAGCAGCCAAAGACGGGGCTTGGAGACCCAGTACTTC.